Shown below are 19 T cell receptor beta chains from a single sample sequenced in a study of T cell clones after liver transplantation. Libraries were prepared by immunoSEQ multiplex PCR; TCRdb keeps only in-frame clonotypes and omits some of them. The data hold approximately 22,000 clones, with about 93% observed a single time. Sequenced material: CD8+ T cells from blood, taken around 27 months after liver transplant. These receptors were obtained from a human patient who received a liver transplant. Some T cells here may be from the graft donor.

The gene calls are TRBV6-4 and TRBJ2-6; D is unclear. Trimming removed 5 bases from V and 5 bases from J, with 22 bases in between. This CDR3 is 18 amino acids long. Germline CDR1 is MRHNA and CDR2 is SNTAGT. The CDR3 is CASSCRCSRQSRANVLTF. The CDR3 DNA follows: TGTGCCAGCAGTTGTAGATGCTCACGACAAAGTCGGGCCAACGTCCTGACTTTC.

The chain uses TRBV12-5 and TRBJ1-1, with 10 nucleotides matching TRBD1. Germline CDR1 LGHNT, CDR2 FRNRAP. The CDR3 totals 13 residues. Trimming cost V 3 bases and J 11 bases; bases outside gene matches: 6. CDR3 bases: TGTGCTAGTGGTTTTACCGGGACAGGGGACGCTTTCTTT. It yields the protein CASGFTGTGDAFF.

In its sample, this clone ranks as large. The same CDR3 can be traced to other DNA sequences in this sample. CDR3 coding DNA: TGTGCCAGCAGCCCACCCACAGGGTCCTACGAGCAGTACTTC. As protein: CASSPPTGSYEQYF. The gene calls are TRBV7-9 and TRBJ2-7; D is perhaps TRBD1 (6 bases). Trimming took 5 bases from V and 1 from J, leaving 12 bases between them. CDR1 is SEHNR, CDR2 FQNEAQ, per germline (reference sequence). The CDR3 consists of 14 residues.

This clone was detected once. V is TRBV9 and J is TRBJ1-2, with D perhaps TRBD1 (5 bases). The V gene lost 1 base and the J gene lost 5 bases, with 18 bases spanning the gap. From germline, CDR1 is SGDLS and CDR2 YYNGEE. This CDR3 comprises 16 residues. The CDR3 DNA follows: TGTGCCAGCAGCGTAAGCTCCGTAGGACAAAAATATGGCTACACCTTC. It codes for CASSVSSVGQKYGYTF.

This chain uses TRBV13 with TRBJ2-1, with 8 nucleotides matching TRBD2. The V gene end was trimmed by 5 bases and the J gene end by 2 bases; junction bases not matched to a gene: 8. The CDR3 covers 16 residues. Germline CDR1 is PRHDT and CDR2 is FYEKMQ (reference sequence). The CDR3 DNA sequence: TGTGCCAGCAGCGAGATGGGCGGGGGGCCCTACAATGAGCAGTTCTTC. Protein product: CASSEMGGGPYNEQFF.

V gene TRBV11-3 combines with J gene TRBJ1-6; D remains ambiguous. CDR1 is SGHNT, CDR2 YENEEA, per germline. V gave up 1 base and J gave up 7 bases, with 8 bases separating them. The CDR3 sequence is 14 residues long. CDR3 amino acids: CASSLAFVNSPLHF. The CDR3 coding sequence is TGTGCCAGCAGCTTAGCGTTCGTGAATTCACCCCTCCACTTT.

The chain links TRBV9 to TRBJ2-2, with a tentative D call TRBD1 (5 bases). The CDR3 extends over 17 amino acids. Germline lookup yields CDR1 SGDLS and CDR2 YYNGEE. V shed 4 bases and J shed 0 bases, with 16 bases lying between them. Written as DNA, the CDR3 is TGTGCCAGCAGCTCAGGGTCCCGGGCGGCGAACACCGGGGAGCTGTTTTTT. Translated, it gives CASSSGSRAANTGELFF.

This rearrangement joins TRBV7-8 to TRBJ2-7; 10 nucleotides agree with TRBD2. The J segment lost 7 bases and the V segment lost 5 bases, leaving 17 bases of the junction unmatched. The CDR3 covers 17 residues. Germline V CDR1 and CDR2: SGHVS, FQNEAQ. The CDR3 is CASSRRGGLAGAREQYF. The CDR3 region has the DNA TGTGCCAGCAGCCGACGGGGGGGGCTAGCGGGAGCTCGGGAGCAGTACTTC.

For the CDR3, the DNA is TGTGCCAGCAGCCTCGGACTAGCGAGCACAGATACGCAGTATTTT. Its translation: CASSLGLASTDTQYF. The J gene is TRBJ2-3, the V gene TRBV2; 9 positions agree with TRBD2. The V gene end was trimmed by 6 bases and the J gene end by 0 bases; junction bases not matched to a gene: 4. Germline lookup yields CDR1 SNHLY and CDR2 FYNNEI. This CDR3 has 15 amino acids. The whole variable domain, remainder taken from reference TRBV2 and TRBJ2-3, is EPEVTQTPSHQVTQMGQEVILRCVPISNHLYFYWYRQILGQKVEFLVSFYNNEISEKSEIFDDQFSVERPDGSNFTLKIRSTKLEDSAMYFCASSLGLASTDTQYFGPGTRLTVL.

In its sample, this clone is medium-sized. The V gene is TRBV5-4, the J gene TRBJ1-2; 8 nucleotides match TRBD1. The CDR3 has 15 amino acids. From germline, CDR1 is SGHNT and CDR2 YYREEE (reference sequence). The J segment lost 5 bases and the V segment lost 3 bases, leaving 9 bases of the junction unmatched. The CDR3 loop reads CASSSGQGASYGYTF. CDR3 coding DNA: TGTGCCAGCAGCTCCGGACAGGGCGCGTCATATGGCTACACCTTC. Variable domain in full (rest from reference TRBV5-4 and TRBJ1-2): ETGVTQSPTHLIKTRGQQVTLRCSSQSGHNTVSWYQQALGQGPQFIFQYYREEENGRGNFPPRFSGLQFPNYSSELNVNALELDDSALYLCASSSGQGASYGYTFGSGTRLTVV.

The chain has TRBV4-1 and TRBJ2-7, with TRBD2 identical over 8 bases. The CDR3 consists of 14 residues. Trimming at V came to 4 bases and at J to 3 bases, leaving 5 bases not matched to a gene. Germline CDR1 MGHRA, CDR2 YSYEKL. The CDR3 loop is CASSLAGKNYEQYF. The CDR3 bases are TGCGCCAGCAGCCTAGCGGGAAAAAACTACGAGCAGTACTTC.

V and J are TRBV2 and TRBJ1-1; D is perhaps TRBD1 (5 bases). V was clipped by 3 bases and J by 2 bases, with 13 bases between them. CDR1 and CDR2 from the germline V gene are SNHLY and FYNNEI. There are 15 residues in the CDR3. The CDR3 bases are TGTGCCAGCAGTGAGGCCGGGGCAGTTAACACTGAAGCTTTCTTT. It is translated as CASSEAGAVNTEAFF.

For this clone: Distinct nucleotide sequences in the sample also encode this CDR3. This chain links TRBV19 with TRBJ2-7; no firm D call. The CDR3 is made up of 13 amino acids. The V end lost 1 base, the J end lost 4 bases, and 8 bases lay between the germline ends. Per the germline V gene, CDR1 is LNHDA and CDR2 is SQIVND (reference sequence). The CDR3 region is CASSIGQGYEQYF. Written as DNA, the CDR3 is TGTGCCAGTAGTATAGGACAAGGGTACGAGCAGTACTTC.

CDR3 nucleotide sequence: TGTGCCAGTAGTATAGATCTAGAGGGGTCGGGCAATCAGCCCCAGCATTTT. It is translated as CASSIDLEGSGNQPQHF. This rearrangement joins TRBV19 to TRBJ1-5; perhaps TRBD1 as D (5 bases). Per germline, CDR1 LNHDA and CDR2 SQIVND (reference sequence). Trimming removed 0 bases at V and 2 bases at J, with 14 bases between. This CDR3 spans 17 amino acids.

The chain employs TRBV4-1 and TRBJ1-5; 8 bases line up with TRBD1. The CDR3 has 16 amino acids. Germline lookup yields CDR1 MGHRA and CDR2 YSYEKL. Trimming cost V 0 bases and J 0 bases; bases outside gene matches: 1. CDR3 amino acids: CASSQDTGGSNQPQHF. In DNA form, the CDR3 reads TGCGCCAGCAGCCAAGATACAGGGGGTAGCAATCAGCCCCAGCATTTT.

V is TRBV6-1 and J is TRBJ2-7; D call uncertain. The CDR3 is 10 residues long. In germline, CDR1 is MNHNS, CDR2 SASEGT. The germline V and J ends were trimmed by 8 bases and 6 bases, with 8 bases remaining between them. This chain's CDR3 is CASAFAEQYF. The CDR3, as DNA: TGTGCCAGCGCTTTCGCCGAGCAGTACTTC.

This clone was recorded once. The V gene is TRBV5-1, the J gene TRBJ2-7, with unresolved D. Germline V gives CDR1 SGHRS, CDR2 YFSETQ. The V and J ends lost 4 bases and 3 bases respectively, with 5 bases between them. The CDR3 extends over 11 amino acids. CDR3 bases: TGCGCCAGCAGCACAAACTACGAGCAGTACTTC. It specifies CASSTNYEQYF. The full variable domain, rest sourced from reference TRBV5-1 and TRBJ2-7, is KAGVTQTPRYLIKTRGQQVTLSCSPISGHRSVSWYQQTPGQGLQFLFEYFSETQRNKGNFPGRFSGRQFSNSRSEMNVSTLELGDSALYLCASSTNYEQYFGPGTRLTVT.

The J gene is TRBJ2-3, the V gene TRBV5-1; 11 nucleotides line up with TRBD2. The CDR3 consists of 19 residues. Germline CDR1 is SGHRS and CDR2 is YFSETQ. Trimming removed 5 bases from V and 1 base from J; junction bases left unmatched: 15. CDR3 nucleotide sequence: TGCGCCAGCAGTCCCACTAGCGGGAGATTTCAGGCGGGCACAGATACGCAGTATTTT. Its translation: CASSPTSGRFQAGTDTQYF. Filled out from reference TRBV5-1 and TRBJ2-3, the complete variable domain reads KAGVTQTPRYLIKTRGQQVTLSCSPISGHRSVSWYQQTPGQGLQFLFEYFSETQRNKGNFPGRFSGRQFSNSRSEMNVSTLELGDSALYLCASSPTSGRFQAGTDTQYFGPGTRLTVL.

V gene TRBV7-8 combines with J gene TRBJ2-7; D gene uncertain. This CDR3 has 17 amino acids. V was clipped by 3 bases and J by 2 bases, with 20 bases between them. The germline CDR1 and CDR2 sequences are SGHVS and FQNEAQ. CDR3: CASSFGGGNEVAYEQYF. Written as DNA, the CDR3 is TGTGCCAGCAGCTTTGGTGGTGGGAACGAAGTGGCCTACGAGCAGTACTTC.